The clone carrying this T cell receptor (beta chain) was seen many times. Its cognate antigen is unknown. 5'RACE with 10-nucleotide random UMIs produced the cDNA. A single record per CDR3 protein comes from TCRdb applying MiXCR to the 5' RACE reads. The table lists 50,000 or so distinct CDR3 sequences, 3% to 4.5% of them singletons. 2 million unsorted PBMCs were stored in RNAlater at -80 °C before RNA extraction. This sample stems from a study of neurological immune-mediated disorders. Study results and caveats: It was the repertoires of 18 of 34 multiple sclerosis patients that phylogenetic grouping placed in one related-CDR3 cluster, which is a possible signature. Expanded clones shared no CDR3 amino acid sequences across subjects, suggesting private repertoires in all groups.

Trimming took off 2 bases at V and 3 bases at J, with 8 bases between the two ends. The germline gives CDR1 DFQATT, CDR2 SNEGSKA (reference sequence). CDR3 length: 13 amino acids. Sequenced input: PBMCs. The receptor's source is a man under 40 with multiple sclerosis. The chain combines TRBV20-1 with TRBJ1-5; D is unclear. DNA of the CDR3: TGCAGTGCTAGATTAGCGTCCAATCAGCCCCAGCATTTT. This sequence encodes CSARLASNQPQHF.